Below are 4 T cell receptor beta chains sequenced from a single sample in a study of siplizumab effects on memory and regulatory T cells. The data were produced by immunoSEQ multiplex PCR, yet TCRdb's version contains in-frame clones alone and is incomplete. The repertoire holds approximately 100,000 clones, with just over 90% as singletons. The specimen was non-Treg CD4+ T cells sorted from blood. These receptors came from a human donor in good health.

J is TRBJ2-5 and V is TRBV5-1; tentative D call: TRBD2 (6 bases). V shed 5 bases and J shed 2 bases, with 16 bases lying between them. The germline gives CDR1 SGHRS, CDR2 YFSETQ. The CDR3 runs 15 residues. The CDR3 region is CASSPPGGAQETQYF. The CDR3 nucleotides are TGCGCCAGCAGTCCTCCCGGCGGGGCGCAAGAGACCCAGTACTTC.

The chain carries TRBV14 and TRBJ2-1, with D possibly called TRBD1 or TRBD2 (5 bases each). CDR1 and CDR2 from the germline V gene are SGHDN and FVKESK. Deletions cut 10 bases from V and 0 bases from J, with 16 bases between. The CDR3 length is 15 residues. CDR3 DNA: TGTGCCACCTCTAGACAGCGGATCTCCTACAATGAGCAGTTCTTC. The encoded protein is CATSRQRISYNEQFF. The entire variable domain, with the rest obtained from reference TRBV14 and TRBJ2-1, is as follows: EAGVTQFPSHSVIEKGQTVTLRCDPISGHDNLYWYRRVMGKEIKFLLHFVKESKQDESGMPNNRFLAERTGGTYSTLKVQPAELEDSGVYFCATSRQRISYNEQFFGPGTRLTVL.

The CDR3 here is CASTRNTGELFF. The CDR3 coding sequence is TGTGCCAGCACCAGGAACACCGGGGAGCTGTTTTTT. The gene calls are TRBV28 and TRBJ2-2, with D hard to call. Germline V gene data show CDR1 as MDHEN and CDR2 as SYDVKM. Trimming took 7 bases from V and 1 from J, leaving 4 bases between them. This CDR3 is built from 12 residues.

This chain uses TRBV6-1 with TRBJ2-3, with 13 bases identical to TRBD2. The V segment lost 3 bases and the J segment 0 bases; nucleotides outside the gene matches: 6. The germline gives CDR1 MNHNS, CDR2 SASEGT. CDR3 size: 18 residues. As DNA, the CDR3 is TGTGCCAGCAGTGACCGACTAGCGGGGGGCGGAAGCACAGATACGCAGTATTTT. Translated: CASSDRLAGGGSTDTQYF.